Below, one T cell receptor beta chain is given with its context. This sample also contains other DNA sequences that code for the same CDR3. This entry comes from a study of shared clonotypes between healthy human individuals. V was cut by 1 base and J by 3 bases, with 9 bases left in between. Looked up from germline, CDR1 is SGHTA and CDR2 is FQGNSA. The CDR3 is made up of 14 amino acids. Sequencing used immunoSEQ multiplex PCR; TCRdb keeps in-frame clones, though not all of them. The sample contains approximately 2.5 million clones, over 85% of which appear only once. This chain uses TRBV7-2 with TRBJ1-2, with D maybe TRBD1 (6 bases). The sequence was collected from a man younger than 30 in good health. Some clones in this sample may be carry-over from other donors' samples. The sequenced sample was naive CD4+ T cells from PBMCs. Noted subset: CD45RA+ positively selected. CDR3 amino acids: CASSLETGDYGYTF. The CDR3 nucleotides read TGTGCCAGCAGCTTAGAGACAGGCGACTATGGCTACACCTTC. Looking up the rest from reference TRBV7-2 and TRBJ1-2 gives the full variable domain: GAGVSQSPSNKVTEKGKDVELRCDPISGHTALYWYRQSLGQGLEFLIYFQGNSAPDKSGLPSDRFSAERTGGSVSTLTIQRTQQEDSAVYLCASSLETGDYGYTFGSGTRLTVV.